Shown below are 19 T cell receptor beta chains from a single sample sequenced in a study of post-analysis software for immune sequencing data. Study conclusions and caveats: Higher frequency in patients than in controls was seen for roughly five TRBV segments, with TRBV5-6, TRBV5-1 and TRBV20-1 among them.

Which antigens these TCRs recognize remains unknown. Included in the TCR beta cDNA libraries were unique molecular identifiers. TCRdb itself ran the PCR reads through MiXCR, one entry per CDR3 protein. Found here are fewer than 850,000 distinct CDR3 sequences, 25% to 30% of them singletons; the top ten hold more than 0.45%. The source material was blood. The receptors come from a girl aged 10-17 years with multiple sclerosis.

The rearrangement joins TRBV18 to TRBJ2-6; TRBD1 aligns across 7 bases. Germline CDR1 KGHSH, CDR2 LQKENI. The CDR3 loop spans 17 amino acids. With V trimmed by 3 bases and J by 0 bases, 5 bases remained unmatched. The CDR3 DNA reads as TGTGCCAGCTCACCCGTTCGGACAGGCTCTGGGGCCAACGTCCTGACTTTC. Translated: CASSPVRTGSGANVLTF.

Only a few counts were recorded for this clonotype. V and J are TRBV20-1 and TRBJ2-2, with TRBD1 matching 7 bases. With 4 bases clipped from V and 5 bases from J, the junction kept 1 base outside the gene matches. The CDR3 spans 12 residues. CDR1 and CDR2 (germline): DFQATT, SNEGSKA (reference sequence). CDR3 amino acids: CSAKTGTGELFF. In nucleotides, the CDR3 is TGCAGTGCTAAGACAGGGACCGGGGAGCTGTTTTTT.

V usage is TRBV28 and J usage is TRBJ2-7; TRBD2 matches at 7 bases. The CDR3 has 15 residues. V trimming: 2 bases; J trimming: 1 base; junction bases outside the gene matches: 5. The germline V gene has CDR1 MDHEN and CDR2 SYDVKM. In DNA, the CDR3 is TGTGCCAGCAGTTTAAAGGGGCGGGGGTCCTACGAGCAGTACTTC. It translates to CASSLKGRGSYEQYF.

This clonotype was seen a few times. The genes are TRBV29-1 and TRBJ2-5, with a possible D match to TRBD1 (7 bases). Trimming left V 1 base short and J 6 bases short, with 18 bases between. CDR1 SQVTM and CDR2 ANQGSEA come from the germline V gene. The length of the CDR3 is 15 residues. The DNA of the CDR3 is TGCAGCGTTGAAGGCGTCACAGGGGAGGTGAAGACCCAGTACTTC. Translation: CSVEGVTGEVKTQYF.

The sample holds a few counts of this clonotype. The chain employs TRBV10-3 and TRBJ2-5; D uncertain. V shed 2 bases and J shed 3 bases, with 4 bases lying between them. The germline V gene has CDR1 ENHRY and CDR2 SYGVKD. CDR3 length: 12 residues. The CDR3 coding sequence is TGTGCCATCAGTGAGATAGAAGAGACCCAGTACTTC. Its translation: CAISEIEETQYF.

This clonotype was recorded a few times. V gene TRBV27 combines with J gene TRBJ1-6, with D tentatively TRBD1 (5 bases). CDR3 size: 17 residues. V lost 3 bases and J 0 bases, leaving 12 bases between the germline ends. Germline V gives CDR1 MNHEY, CDR2 SMNVEV (reference sequence). The CDR3 DNA reads TGTGCCAGCAGTTTCTCGACGGGGGTCTCCTATAATTCACCCCTCCACTTT. Its translation: CASSFSTGVSYNSPLHF.

This chain joins TRBV7-2 and TRBJ2-1; TRBD2 matches at 7 bases. This CDR3 is built from 13 residues. The germline V gene has CDR1 SGHTA and CDR2 FQGNSA. Trimming took 5 bases from V and 8 from J; bases not matched to a gene: 6. DNA of the CDR3: TGTGCCAGCAGCCCCCCGGGGGGTTATGAGCAGTTCTTC. Translating it yields CASSPPGGYEQFF.

The V gene is TRBV4-3, the J gene TRBJ2-6, with 10 bases identical to TRBD1. CDR1 LGHNA and CDR2 YSLEER come from the germline V gene. This CDR3 region has 17 residues. Unmatched junction bases numbered 5, after V lost 3 bases and J lost 3 bases. The CDR3 sequence: CASSQRQGAGGANVLTF. In DNA form, the CDR3 reads TGCGCCAGCAGCCAGAGACAGGGGGCTGGTGGGGCCAACGTCCTGACTTTC.

This clonotype was observed many times. The rearrangement uses TRBV5-6 and TRBJ2-7, with a weak D call TRBD1 (6 bases). V gave up 5 bases and J gave up 4 bases, with 22 bases separating them. Germline V gene lookup returns CDR1 SGHDT and CDR2 YYEEEE. The CDR3 contains 16 residues. The CDR3 region is CASRPRATGGRYEQYF. Here the CDR3 DNA reads TGTGCCAGCAGACCGCGGGCGACAGGCGGACGTTACGAGCAGTACTTC.

The chain uses TRBV6-4 and TRBJ2-5; a possible D gene is TRBD1 (5 bases). V was trimmed by 3 bases and J by 11 bases, leaving 25 bases between them. The germline V gene has CDR1 MRHNA and CDR2 SNTAGT. This CDR3 has 16 residues. The CDR3 DNA reads as TGTGCCAGCAGTGAATCAACCGAAGGGGTTCACAATGAGCAGTACTTC. It codes for CASSESTEGVHNEQYF.

This chain joins TRBV10-3 and TRBJ1-2; no firm D call. Per germline, CDR1 ENHRY and CDR2 SYGVKD. Trimming shortened V by 11 bases and J by 7 bases, and 23 bases separated the two germline ends. The CDR3 totals 14 residues. The CDR3 loop is CAAKSGEAVLGYTF. The CDR3 region has the DNA TGTGCCGCAAAGTCGGGCGAAGCTGTACTTGGCTACACCTTC.

This clonotype was observed a few times. CDR3: CASSPPGITDTQYF. Here the CDR3 DNA reads TGTGCCAGCAGCCCACCGGGGATCACAGATACGCAGTATTTT. The genes are TRBV28 and TRBJ2-3, with D perhaps matching TRBD2 (5 bases). V was clipped by 6 bases and J by 2 bases, with 12 bases between them. The CDR3 runs 14 residues. The germline CDR1 and CDR2 sequences are MDHEN and SYDVKM.

Only a few counts were recorded for this clonotype. The chain has TRBV20-1 and TRBJ2-1; 10 bases agree with TRBD2. Germline assignment: CDR1 DFQATT and CDR2 SNEGSKA (reference sequence). The length of the CDR3 is 16 residues. V lost 4 bases and J lost 3; bases outside the gene matches: 9. The CDR3, as DNA: TGCAGTGCTACACACTGGGCTAGCGGGAGCTACAATGAGCAGTTCTTC. Translation: CSATHWASGSYNEQFF.

This clonotype was counted between two and nine times. CDR3 residues: CSVASGGTVETQYF. The CDR3 nucleotides read TGCAGCGTTGCTAGCGGGGGAACGGTAGAGACCCAGTACTTC. The chain couples TRBV29-1 to TRBJ2-5; TRBD2 matches 10 bases. The CDR3 totals 14 residues. With 4 bases clipped from V and 4 bases from J, the junction kept 6 bases outside the gene matches. The germline V gene encodes CDR1 SQVTM and CDR2 ANQGSEA.

This clonotype has only a few counts. CDR3 sequence reads: CSATGQGDDTQYF. In DNA, the CDR3 is TGCAGTGCCACGGGACAGGGAGATGATACGCAGTATTTT. V is TRBV20-1 and J is TRBJ2-3, with TRBD1 identical over 9 bases. The CDR3 totals 13 residues. CDR1 and CDR2 (germline): DFQATT, SNEGSKA (reference sequence). The V segment lost 6 bases and the J segment 6 bases; nucleotides outside the gene matches: 7.

On this clonotype itself: Germline is not matched at one junction end, which may reflect a read error. The genes are TRBV12-3 or TRBV12-4 and TRBJ1-6; D gene ambiguous. The CDR3 is made up of 16 amino acids. The CDR3 DNA follows: TGTGCCAGCAGTTTTATGACCGGAGTGGGTAATCCACCCCTCCACTTT. This sequence encodes CASSFMTGVGNPPLHF.

This rearrangement joins TRBV2 to TRBJ1-5; a weak D match, TRBD1 (5 bases). CDR3 length: 15 amino acids. The V gene's germline CDR1 is SNHLY and CDR2 FYNNEI. V shed 1 base and J shed 0 bases, with 7 bases lying between them. CDR3 region: CASSEGQGSNQPQHF. DNA for the CDR3: TGTGCCAGCAGTGAAGGGCAGGGTAGCAATCAGCCCCAGCATTTT.

The chain couples TRBV6-5 to TRBJ2-7, with 7 bases aligning to TRBD2. The CDR3 length is 12 residues. Germline trimming cut 8 bases from V and 6 bases from J; bases unmatched to any gene: 7. Germline V gene data show CDR1 as MNHEY and CDR2 as SVGAGI. The CDR3 here is CASGPWGGEQYF. Written as DNA, the CDR3 is TGTGCCAGCGGCCCGTGGGGGGGCGAGCAGTACTTC.

The V and J genes are TRBV7-2 and TRBJ1-5; D call uncertain. Trimming cost V 1 base and J 7 bases, with 11 bases left between them. This CDR3 spans 14 amino acids. The germline V gene encodes CDR1 SGHTA and CDR2 FQGNSA. CDR3 DNA sequence: TGTGCCAGCAGCTTAGAAGGGTTGATACAGCCCCAGCATTTT. This gives the protein CASSLEGLIQPQHF. The entire variable domain, with the rest obtained from reference TRBV7-2 and TRBJ1-5, is as follows: GAGVSQSPSNKVTEKGKDVELRCDPISGHTALYWYRQSLGQGLEFLIYFQGNSAPDKSGLPSDRFSAERTGGSVSTLTIQRTQQEDSAVYLCASSLEGLIQPQHFGDGTRLSIL.